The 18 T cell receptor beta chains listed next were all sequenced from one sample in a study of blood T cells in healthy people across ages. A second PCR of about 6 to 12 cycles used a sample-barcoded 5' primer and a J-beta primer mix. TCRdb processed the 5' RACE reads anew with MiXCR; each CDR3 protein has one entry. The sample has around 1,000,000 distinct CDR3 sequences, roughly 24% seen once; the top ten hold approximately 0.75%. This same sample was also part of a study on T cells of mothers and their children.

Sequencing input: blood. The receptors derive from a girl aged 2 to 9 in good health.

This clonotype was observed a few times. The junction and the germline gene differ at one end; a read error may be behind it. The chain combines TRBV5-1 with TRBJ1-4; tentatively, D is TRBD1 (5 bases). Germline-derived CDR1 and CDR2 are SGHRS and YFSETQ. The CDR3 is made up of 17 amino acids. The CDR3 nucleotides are TGCGCCAGTAGCTTCCTTCCTGCCGCCAGGGCTAACGAAAAACTGTTTTTT. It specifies CASSFLPAARANEKLFF.

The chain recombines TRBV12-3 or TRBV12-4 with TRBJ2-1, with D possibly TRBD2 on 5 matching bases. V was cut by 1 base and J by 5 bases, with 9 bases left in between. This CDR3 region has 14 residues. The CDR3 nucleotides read TGTGCCAGCAGTTTAGGAAGGGAGAACAATGAGCAGTTCTTC. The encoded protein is CASSLGRENNEQFF.

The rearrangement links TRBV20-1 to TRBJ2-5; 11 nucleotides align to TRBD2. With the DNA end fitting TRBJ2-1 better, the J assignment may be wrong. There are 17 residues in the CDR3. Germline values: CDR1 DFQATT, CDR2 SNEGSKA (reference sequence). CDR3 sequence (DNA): TGCAGTGCTAGAGATGTTAGCGGGAGGGCCATCGACAATGAGCAGTTCTTC. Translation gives CSARDVSGRAIDNEQFF.

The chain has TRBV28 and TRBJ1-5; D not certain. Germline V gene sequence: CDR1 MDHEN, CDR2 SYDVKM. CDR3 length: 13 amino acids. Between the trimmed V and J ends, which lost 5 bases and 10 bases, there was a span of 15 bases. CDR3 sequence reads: CASSPPPEEPQHF. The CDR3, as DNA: TGTGCCAGCAGTCCTCCCCCTGAGGAACCCCAGCATTTT.

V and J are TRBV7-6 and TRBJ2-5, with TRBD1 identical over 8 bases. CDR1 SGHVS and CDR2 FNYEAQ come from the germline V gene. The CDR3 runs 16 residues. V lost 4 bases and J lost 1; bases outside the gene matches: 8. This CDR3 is CASSSYLRGLQETQYF. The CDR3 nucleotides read TGTGCCAGCAGCTCTTACCTCAGGGGGCTCCAAGAGACCCAGTACTTC.

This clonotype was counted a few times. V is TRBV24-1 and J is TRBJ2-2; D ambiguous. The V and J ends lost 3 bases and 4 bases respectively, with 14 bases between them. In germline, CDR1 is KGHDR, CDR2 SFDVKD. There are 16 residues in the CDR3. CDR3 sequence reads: CATSDVLGRPTGELFF. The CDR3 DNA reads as TGTGCCACCAGTGATGTCCTAGGACGGCCCACCGGGGAGCTGTTTTTT.

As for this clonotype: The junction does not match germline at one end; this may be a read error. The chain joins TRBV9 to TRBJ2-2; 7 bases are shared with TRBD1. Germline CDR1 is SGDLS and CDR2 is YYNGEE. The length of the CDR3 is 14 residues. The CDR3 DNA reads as TGTGCCAGCACCGGGACAGTAAACACCGGGAAGCTGTTTTTT. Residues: CASTGTVNTGKLFF.

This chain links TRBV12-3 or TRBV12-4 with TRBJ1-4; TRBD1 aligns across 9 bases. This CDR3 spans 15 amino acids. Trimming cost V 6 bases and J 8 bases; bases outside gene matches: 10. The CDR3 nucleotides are TGTGCCAGCAGGATCACAGGGGGCGAAGAGGAAAAACTGTTTTTT. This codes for CASRITGGEEEKLFF.

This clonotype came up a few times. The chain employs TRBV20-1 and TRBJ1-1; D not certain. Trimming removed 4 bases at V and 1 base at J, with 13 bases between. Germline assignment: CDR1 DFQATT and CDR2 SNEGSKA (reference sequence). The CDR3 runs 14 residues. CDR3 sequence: CSAMADWGNTEAFF. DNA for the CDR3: TGCAGTGCTATGGCGGACTGGGGGAACACTGAAGCTTTCTTT.

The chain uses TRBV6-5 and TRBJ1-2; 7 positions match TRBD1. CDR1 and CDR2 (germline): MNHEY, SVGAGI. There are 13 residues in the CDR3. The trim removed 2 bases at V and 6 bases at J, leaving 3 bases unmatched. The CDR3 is CASSYRGQDGYTF. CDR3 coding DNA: TGTGCCAGCAGTTACCGCGGACAGGATGGCTACACCTTC.

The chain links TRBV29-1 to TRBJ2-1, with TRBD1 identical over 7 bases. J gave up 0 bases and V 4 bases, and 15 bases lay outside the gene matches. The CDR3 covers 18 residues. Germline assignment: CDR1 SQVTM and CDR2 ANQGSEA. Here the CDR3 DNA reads TGCAGCGTTGTTGGGTCAGGTGCAAGGGGGCGCTCCTACAATGAGCAGTTCTTC. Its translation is CSVVGSGARGRSYNEQFF.

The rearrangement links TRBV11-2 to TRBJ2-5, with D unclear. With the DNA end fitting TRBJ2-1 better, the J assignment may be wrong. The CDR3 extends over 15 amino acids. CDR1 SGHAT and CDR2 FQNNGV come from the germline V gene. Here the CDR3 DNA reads TGTGCCAGCAGCTACGAATACCATGGGGTCGATGAGCAGTTCTTC. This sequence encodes CASSYEYHGVDEQFF.

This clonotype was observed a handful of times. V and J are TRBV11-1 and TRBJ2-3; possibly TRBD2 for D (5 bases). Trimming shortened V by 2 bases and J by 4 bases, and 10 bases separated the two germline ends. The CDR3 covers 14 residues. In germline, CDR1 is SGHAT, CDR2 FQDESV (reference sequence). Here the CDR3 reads CASSLPGSADTQYF. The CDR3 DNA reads TGTGCCAGCAGCTTACCGGGGTCCGCAGATACGCAGTATTTT.

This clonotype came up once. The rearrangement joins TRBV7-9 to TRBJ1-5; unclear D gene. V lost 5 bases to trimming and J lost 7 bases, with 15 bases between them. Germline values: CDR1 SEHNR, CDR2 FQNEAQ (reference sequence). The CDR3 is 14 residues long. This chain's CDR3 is CASSPTTSGQPQHF. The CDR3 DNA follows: TGTGCCAGCAGCCCGACGACTTCGGGGCAGCCCCAGCATTTT.

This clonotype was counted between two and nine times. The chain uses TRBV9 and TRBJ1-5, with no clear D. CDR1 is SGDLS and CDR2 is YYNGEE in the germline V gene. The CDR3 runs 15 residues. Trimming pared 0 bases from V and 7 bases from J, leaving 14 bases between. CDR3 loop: CASSVDGVLGQPQHF. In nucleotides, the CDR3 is TGTGCCAGCAGCGTAGATGGAGTCCTAGGCCAGCCCCAGCATTTT.

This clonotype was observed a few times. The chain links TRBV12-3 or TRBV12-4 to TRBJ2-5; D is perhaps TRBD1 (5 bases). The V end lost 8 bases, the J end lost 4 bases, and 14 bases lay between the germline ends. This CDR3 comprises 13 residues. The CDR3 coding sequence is TGTGCCAGCCGCGACCTAGGGGTAGAGACCCAGTACTTC. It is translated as CASRDLGVETQYF.

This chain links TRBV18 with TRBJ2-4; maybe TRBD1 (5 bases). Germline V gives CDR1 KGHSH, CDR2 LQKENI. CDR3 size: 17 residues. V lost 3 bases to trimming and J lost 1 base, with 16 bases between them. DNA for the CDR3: TGTGCCAGCTCACCGGGTTTGGGGCAGGAGGCCAAAAACATTCAGTACTTC. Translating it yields CASSPGLGQEAKNIQYF.

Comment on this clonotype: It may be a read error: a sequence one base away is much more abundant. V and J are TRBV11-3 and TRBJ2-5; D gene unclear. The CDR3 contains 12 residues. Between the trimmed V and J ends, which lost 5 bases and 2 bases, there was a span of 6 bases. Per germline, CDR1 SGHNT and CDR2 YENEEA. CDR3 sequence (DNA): TGTGCCAGCAGCGAAGAACAAGAGACCCAGTACTTC. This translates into CASSEEQETQYF.